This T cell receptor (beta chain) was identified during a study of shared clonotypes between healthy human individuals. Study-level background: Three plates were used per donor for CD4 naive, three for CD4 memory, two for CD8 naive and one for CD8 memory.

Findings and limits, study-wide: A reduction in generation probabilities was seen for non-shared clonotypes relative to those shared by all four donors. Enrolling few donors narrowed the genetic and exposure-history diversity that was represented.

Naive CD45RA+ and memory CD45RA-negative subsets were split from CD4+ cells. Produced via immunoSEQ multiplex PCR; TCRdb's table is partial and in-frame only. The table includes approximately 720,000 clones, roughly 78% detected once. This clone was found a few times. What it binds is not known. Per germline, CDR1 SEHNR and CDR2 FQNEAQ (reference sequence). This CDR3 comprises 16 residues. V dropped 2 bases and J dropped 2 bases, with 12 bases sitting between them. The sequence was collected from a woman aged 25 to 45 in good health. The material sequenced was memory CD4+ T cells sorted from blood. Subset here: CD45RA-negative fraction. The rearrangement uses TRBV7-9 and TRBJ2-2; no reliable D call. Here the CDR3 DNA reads TGTGCCAGCAGCTTAATCCCGATTACAAACACCGGGGAGCTGTTTTTT. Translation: CASSLIPITNTGELFF.